This T cell receptor (beta chain) was observed in a study of cytomegalovirus exposure and HLA in healthy donors listed by TCRdb under 2017. With respect to the entire study: According to an earlier analysis of several hundred of the donors, about 170 million T cells yielded 120 million or so unique TCR beta sequences and roughly 280 Gb of sequence data. A later analysis re-examined previously published TCR beta repertoires from around 670 donors and added high-resolution HLA genotyping to investigate patterns of TCR occurrence. HLA typing included class I and class II loci at four-digit resolution. Using immunosequencing, the study profiled T cell repertoires from around 680 subjects and related those repertoires to cytomegalovirus serostatus. Among roughly 400 genotyped donors of the cohort, an average of about 240,000 unique TCR beta nucleotide sequences were sequenced per donor, 15% to 20% of them non-productive. Around 330 gigabases of sequencing data and roughly 81 million unique TCR sequences made up an early release that covered 500 to 700 HLA-typed donors. Donor age, sex, ethnicity and CMV serostatus were compiled together with the repertoire data. Every discovery cohort repertoire had been produced on one sequencing platform. The number of typed donors differed by locus: 629-630 for A, B, C, DRB1 and DQB1; some 540 for DQA1; roughly 600 for DPA1; and about 450 for DPB1. Of the roughly 400 genotyped donors, approximately 82% fell in the genetic ancestry cluster associated with self-reported Caucasian donors. Besides the first cohort of 500 to 700 subjects, a separate validation cohort made up of 95 to 150 different subjects was used. High-throughput TCR immunosequencing, statistical association of individual TCRs with disease status, and machine learning were combined to predict cytomegalovirus infection status. The study was designed to test whether signatures of past pathogen exposure could be identified by cataloging public T cell receptors. To decide whether each TCR beta V gene segment behaved as functional or pseudogenic, an earlier analysis of nearly 600 of the donors relied on high-throughput TCR beta sequencing. Roughly 5 DR-DQ haplotypes were handled as single units for association and clustering, since linkage in the cohort was strong. Rather than using new phenotypic data, the later analysis identified candidate immune exposures from TCR beta sequences and from how often those sequences occurred across donors. Genome-wide SNP genotypes for about three fifths of the roughly 700 donors were used in a later genetic analysis, which treated that subset as a discovery cohort. General findings and caveats noted by the study authors: Linkage disequilibrium might explain the correlated functional status among segregating V segments, but an unknown experimental factor could not be excluded. While some public TCRs were present in many individuals, most TCR sequences turned up only very rarely across donors. In a later analysis, some 17,000 TCR beta sequences were associated with specific HLA alleles at a false discovery rate of 0.05. A later analysis reported that several top co-occurrence clusters appeared linked to parvovirus B19, influenza, CMV and Epstein-Barr virus. A cluster of highly shared sequence variants was judged likely to be a technical artifact of the sequencing pipeline. The authors suggested that the approach could potentially be extended to other disease states and immunological phenotypes. In vitro tests confirmed that a few of the cytomegalovirus-associated TCR beta chains recognize cytomegalovirus antigens. A later analysis found that TCR association rates varied across HLA loci, with DRB1 alleles showing the most associated TCRs and HLA-C alleles the fewest. Some IMGT-functional V segments, including TRBV6-2 and TRBV6-3, could not be told apart with the 87-base-pair reads, so those segments were excluded. In a later analysis, HLA-associated TCR beta chains showed more clonal expansion and lower generation probabilities than non-associated chains that were equally common. A later genetic analysis reported fewer N-insertions in productive TCRs among donors in an Asian-associated ancestry cluster than the roughly 700-donor mean. The cohort was sequenced for TCR beta chains only, and without alpha or paired-chain data the features that could be detected were limited. In the study, about 150 TCR beta chains were listed as associated with cytomegalovirus. In an earlier analysis of more than 500 of the donors, most TCR beta V segments appeared in productive rearrangements about 87% or about 30% of the time, broadly matching IMGT annotations. Because some donors lacked HLA typing at each locus, the association tests relied only on the typed subset. When HLA alleles, especially DR and DQ, strongly co-occurred, attributing TCR associations to individual alleles was difficult. A later analysis found that most CMV-associated TCR beta chains appeared HLA-restricted, with HLA associations seemingly driven largely by CMV exposure. The only immune exposure information available for the cohort was CMV serostatus. A further reported finding was that TCR beta sequences accurately predicted the HLA-A and HLA-B alleles for most subjects in the first cohort. Presence/absence analyses assumed roughly uniform sequencing depth across donors, an assumption that may not hold. In both the original and validation cohorts, the classifier was reported to diagnose cytomegalovirus status with high specificity and sensitivity. The earlier analysis of about 600 of the donors excluded roughly 17 rarely observed V segments, including chromosome 9 orphons, because counts were too low. An association between a missense DCLRE1C variant and V-gene and J-gene trimming of TCR beta chains was found in a later genetic analysis and replicated in an independent cohort.

Libraries were made using the immunoSEQ multiplex PCR assay. For the multiplex PCR, a mixture combining 60 forward primers for TCR Vbeta segments and 13 reverse primers for TCR Jbeta segments was used. The CDR3 region of rearranged TCR beta genes was amplified from genomic DNA by a multiplex PCR assay. The amplified TCR beta libraries were sequenced on the Illumina HiSeq System as 87-base-pair reads. From the authors' description of their analysis: Across the 666 repertoires, a later analysis counted 80 million or so unique TCR beta chains, 9 million to 14 million of which were shared by at least two donors. Raw reads were error-corrected and collapsed into unique sequences with a nearest-neighbor algorithm that merged closely related sequences to remove PCR and sequencing errors. Alignment of CDR3 sequences to IMGT reference sequences was used to assign V, D and J gene segments. For a sequence to be retained, at least a six-nucleotide match to both a V gene segment and a J gene segment was required. A rearrangement counted as productive if the CDR3 had no stop codons and remained in frame with V and J, and every other rearrangement counted as non-productive. Following IMGT convention, CDR3 was defined as the stretch from the second conserved V-encoded cysteine up to the conserved J-encoded phenylalanine. Sequences without an unambiguous match to a single V gene segment were excluded from the earlier analysis of about 630 of the donors. In an earlier analysis of approximately 590 of the donors, a V segment was called functional when productive rearrangements were above 56.7%, and segregating when the standard deviation between donors exceeded 5%. A statistical classification framework was developed to diagnose cytomegalovirus status using the catalog of TCR beta chain sequences. A later analysis assigned V and J genes by comparing TCR nucleotide sequences with IMGT/GENE-DB human TR gene sequences. The TCRdist pipeline was used in a later analysis to assign CDR3 sequences and most-parsimonious VDJ recombination scenarios. In a later analysis, each TCR beta chain was defined by its CDR3 amino acid sequence together with its V-gene family, and reads without a unique V-gene family were excluded. As a way to deal with suspected cross-contamination and a sequencing artifact, a later analysis dropped 450 to 700 nucleotide sequences that were highly shared and had low generation probability. In a later analysis, a clonal expansion index was calculated for each public chain from normalized within-repertoire ranks of inferred template counts. Generation probabilities in a later analysis came from a VDJ recombination model fitted to out-of-frame rearrangements, and those results were checked against IGoR. Hypergeometric tests were used in a later analysis to score TCR-TCR, TCR-HLA and TCR-CMV co-occurrence, with a repertoire-size bias correction applied to the TCR pairs. A later analysis estimated false discovery rates by permuting HLA or CMV assignments 20 times. In a later analysis, co-occurring TCRs were grouped with DBSCAN, and TCRdist sequence similarity was added when clustering was performed within HLA-allele-positive subsets. For co-occurrence clustering, repertoires with fewer than 30,000 or more than 120,000 public chains were excluded, along with five repertoires with anomalous nucleotide sharing. TCRdb re-hosts the immuneACCESS table, in-frame sequences only. Its copies lack some clones; in the studies checked, an unresolved V gene accounts for under half of them, and the cause for the rest is not known. V and J calls and clone size follow that table, whereas D and trimming were derived from the DNA. The sample records around 160,000 clones, 75% to 80% of which are singletons. The ten largest clonotypes hold 2.5% to 3.5% of the sample.

The cohort consisted of more than 650 healthy bone marrow donors. Cohort members were all nominally healthy when sampled, although unrecorded immune exposures were likely present. The donor was CMV seropositive and was included in the group of around 300 seropositive cohort members. Each donor provided a peripheral blood sample, and peripheral blood mononuclear cells were used for TCR beta sequencing. The Qiagen DNeasy Blood Extraction Kit was used to extract genomic DNA from the blood cell samples. The table lists this clone with a count of one. The antigen it binds to is not known. No base-level quality is on record; no much larger clone is a single base apart. The CDR3 measures 13 amino acids from cysteine to phenylalanine. Only the CDR3 part of the read is kept: 39 bases, read in frame from the first base. The germline V gene sets CDR1 to MGHDK and CDR2 to SYGVNS.

The sequence links TRBV25-1 to TRBJ2-5, and the D gene may be TRBD2, 5 bases matching. The J call is in doubt because the DNA end fits TRBJ2-7 better. The TCR originated in a man aged 35 to 55 in good health and CMV-seropositive. Sequenced material: PBMCs. Here is the DNA: TGTGCCAGCAGTGTGGGCGGAGGCTACGAGCAGTACTTC. It specifies CASSVGGGYEQYF.